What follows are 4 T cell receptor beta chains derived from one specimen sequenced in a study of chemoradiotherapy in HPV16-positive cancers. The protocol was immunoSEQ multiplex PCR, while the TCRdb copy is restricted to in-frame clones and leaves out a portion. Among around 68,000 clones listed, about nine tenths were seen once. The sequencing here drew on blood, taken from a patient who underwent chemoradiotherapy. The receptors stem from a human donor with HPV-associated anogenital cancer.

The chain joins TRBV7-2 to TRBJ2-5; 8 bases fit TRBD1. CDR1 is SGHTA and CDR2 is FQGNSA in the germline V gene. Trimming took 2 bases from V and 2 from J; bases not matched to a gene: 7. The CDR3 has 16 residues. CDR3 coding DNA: TGTGCCAGCAGCTTATCGTCCGGGACAGGTCAAGAGACCCAGTACTTC. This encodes CASSLSSGTGQETQYF.

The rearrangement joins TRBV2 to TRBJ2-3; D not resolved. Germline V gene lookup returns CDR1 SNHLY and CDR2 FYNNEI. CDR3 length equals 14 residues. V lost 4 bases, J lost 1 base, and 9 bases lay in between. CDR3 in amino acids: CASSVRMGTDTQYF. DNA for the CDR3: TGTGCCAGCAGTGTTAGAATGGGCACAGATACGCAGTATTTT.

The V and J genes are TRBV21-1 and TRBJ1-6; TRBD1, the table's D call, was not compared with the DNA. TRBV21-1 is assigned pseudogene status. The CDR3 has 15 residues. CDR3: CASSALQVSNSPLHF. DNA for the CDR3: TGTGCCAGCAGCGCTCTTCAGGTTTCGAATTCACCCCTCCACTTT.

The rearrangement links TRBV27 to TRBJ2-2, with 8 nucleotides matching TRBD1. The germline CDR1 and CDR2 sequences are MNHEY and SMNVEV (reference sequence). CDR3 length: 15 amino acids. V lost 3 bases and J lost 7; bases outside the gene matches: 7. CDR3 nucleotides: TGTGCCAGCAGTTTTTTCAGGGGGCAGAGCGGGGAGCTGTTTTTT. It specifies CASSFFRGQSGELFF.